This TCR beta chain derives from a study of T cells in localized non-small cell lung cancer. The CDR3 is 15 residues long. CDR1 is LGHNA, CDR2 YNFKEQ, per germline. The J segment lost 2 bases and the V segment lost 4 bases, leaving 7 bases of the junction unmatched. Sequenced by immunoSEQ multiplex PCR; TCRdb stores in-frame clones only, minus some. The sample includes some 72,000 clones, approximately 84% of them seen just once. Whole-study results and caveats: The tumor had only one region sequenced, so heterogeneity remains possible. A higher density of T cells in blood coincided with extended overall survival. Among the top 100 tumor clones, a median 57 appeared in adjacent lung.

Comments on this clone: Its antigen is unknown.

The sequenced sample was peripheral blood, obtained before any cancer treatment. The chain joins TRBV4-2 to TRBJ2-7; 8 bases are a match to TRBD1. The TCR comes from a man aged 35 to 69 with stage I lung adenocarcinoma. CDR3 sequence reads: CASSLTGTGPYEQYF. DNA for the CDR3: TGTGCCAGCAGCCTCACCGGGACAGGACCCTACGAGCAGTACTTC.